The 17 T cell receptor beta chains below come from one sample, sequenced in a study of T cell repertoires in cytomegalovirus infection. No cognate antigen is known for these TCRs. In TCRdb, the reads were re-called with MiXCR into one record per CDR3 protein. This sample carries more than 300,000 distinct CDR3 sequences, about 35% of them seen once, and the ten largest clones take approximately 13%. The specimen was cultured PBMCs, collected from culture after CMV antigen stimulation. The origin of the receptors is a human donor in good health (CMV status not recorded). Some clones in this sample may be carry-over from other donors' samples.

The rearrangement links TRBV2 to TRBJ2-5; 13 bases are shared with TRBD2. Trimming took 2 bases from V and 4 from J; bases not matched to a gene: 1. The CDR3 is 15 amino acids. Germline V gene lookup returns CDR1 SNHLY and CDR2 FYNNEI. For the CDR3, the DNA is TGTGCCAGCAGTGAACGACTAGCGGGAGGAGAGACCCAGTACTTC. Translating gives CASSERLAGGETQYF.

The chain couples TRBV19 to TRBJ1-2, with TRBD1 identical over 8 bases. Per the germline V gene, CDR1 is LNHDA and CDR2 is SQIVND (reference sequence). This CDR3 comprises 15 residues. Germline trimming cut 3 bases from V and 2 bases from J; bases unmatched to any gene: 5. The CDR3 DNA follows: TGTGCCAGTAGTATCTCAACAGGGGGGAACTATGGCTACACCTTC. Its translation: CASSISTGGNYGYTF.

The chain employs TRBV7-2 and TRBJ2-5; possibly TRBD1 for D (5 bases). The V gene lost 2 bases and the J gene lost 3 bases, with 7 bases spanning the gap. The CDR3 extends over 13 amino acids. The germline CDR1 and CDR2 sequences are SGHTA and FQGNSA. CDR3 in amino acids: CASSLIREETQYF. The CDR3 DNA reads TGTGCCAGCAGCTTAATCAGGGAAGAGACCCAGTACTTC. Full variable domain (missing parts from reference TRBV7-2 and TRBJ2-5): GAGVSQSPSNKVTEKGKDVELRCDPISGHTALYWYRQSLGQGLEFLIYFQGNSAPDKSGLPSDRFSAERTGGSVSTLTIQRTQQEDSAVYLCASSLIREETQYFGPGTRLLVL.

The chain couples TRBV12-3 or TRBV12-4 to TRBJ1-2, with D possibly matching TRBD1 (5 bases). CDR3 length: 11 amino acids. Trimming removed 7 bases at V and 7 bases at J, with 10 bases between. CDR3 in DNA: TGTGCCAGCAACGATGGGGGTGGCTACACCTTC. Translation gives CASNDGGGYTF.

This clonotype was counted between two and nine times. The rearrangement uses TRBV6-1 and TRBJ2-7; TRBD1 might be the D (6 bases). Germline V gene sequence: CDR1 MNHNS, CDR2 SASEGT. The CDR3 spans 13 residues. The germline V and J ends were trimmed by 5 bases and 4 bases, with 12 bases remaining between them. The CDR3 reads CASSWRQGYEQYF. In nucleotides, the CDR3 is TGTGCCAGCAGTTGGAGGCAGGGGTACGAGCAGTACTTC.

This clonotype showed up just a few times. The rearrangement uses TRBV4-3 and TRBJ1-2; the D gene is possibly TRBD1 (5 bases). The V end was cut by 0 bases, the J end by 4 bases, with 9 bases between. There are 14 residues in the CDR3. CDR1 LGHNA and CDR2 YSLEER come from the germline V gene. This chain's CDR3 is CASSQDQQAYGYTF. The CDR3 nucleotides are TGCGCCAGCAGCCAAGATCAACAGGCCTATGGCTACACCTTC.

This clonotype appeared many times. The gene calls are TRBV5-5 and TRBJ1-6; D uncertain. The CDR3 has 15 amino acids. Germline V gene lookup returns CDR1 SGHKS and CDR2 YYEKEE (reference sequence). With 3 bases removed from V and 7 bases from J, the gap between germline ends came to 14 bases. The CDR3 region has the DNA TGTGCCAGCAGCTCCTGGACGGTTGGGAATTCACCCCTCCACTTT. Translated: CASSSWTVGNSPLHF.

CDR3 bases: TGTGCCACCAGCAGAGACGACAGAAGTCCTAACTATGGCTACACCTTC. Amino acid sequence: CATSRDDRSPNYGYTF. J is TRBJ1-2 and V is TRBV15; possibly TRBD1 for D (5 bases). V lost 0 bases and J 0 bases, leaving 11 bases between the germline ends. In germline, CDR1 is LNHNV, CDR2 YYDKDF (reference sequence). This CDR3 contains 16 residues.

The CDR3 DNA reads TGTGCCAGCAGTCCCCAGGTTCCTCTTTACCCCTACGAGCAGTACTTC. The encoded protein is CASSPQVPLYPYEQYF. V usage is TRBV28 and J usage is TRBJ2-7; D uncertain. The germline V gene has CDR1 MDHEN and CDR2 SYDVKM. This CDR3 is 16 amino acids long. Trimming stripped 5 bases from V and 2 bases from J, with 19 bases between. Full variable domain (missing parts from reference TRBV28 and TRBJ2-7): DVKVTQSSRYLVKRTGEKVFLECVQDMDHENMFWYRQDPGLGLRLIYFSYDVKMKEKGDIPEGYSVSREKKERFSLILESASTNQTSMYLCASSPQVPLYPYEQYFGPGTRLTVT.

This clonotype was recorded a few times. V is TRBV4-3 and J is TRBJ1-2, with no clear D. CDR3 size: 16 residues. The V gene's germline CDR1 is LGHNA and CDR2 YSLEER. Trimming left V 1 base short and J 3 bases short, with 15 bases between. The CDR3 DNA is TGCGCCAGCAGCCAAGTTGCAGCCAGGAGAGACTATGGCTACACCTTC. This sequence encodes CASSQVAARRDYGYTF.

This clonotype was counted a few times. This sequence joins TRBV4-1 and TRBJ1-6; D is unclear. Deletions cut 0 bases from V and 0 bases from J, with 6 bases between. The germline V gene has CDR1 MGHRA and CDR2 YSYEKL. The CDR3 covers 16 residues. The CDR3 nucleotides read TGCGCCAGCAGCCAAGATCCGGGCTCCTATAATTCACCCCTCCACTTT. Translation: CASSQDPGSYNSPLHF.

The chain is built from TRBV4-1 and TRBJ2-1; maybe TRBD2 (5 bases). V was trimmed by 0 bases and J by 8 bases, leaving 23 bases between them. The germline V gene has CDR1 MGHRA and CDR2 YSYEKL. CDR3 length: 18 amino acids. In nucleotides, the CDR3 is TGCGCCAGCAGCCAAGATCCTACACTAGGCTCAGTCGTCTATGAGCAGTTCTTC. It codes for CASSQDPTLGSVVYEQFF.

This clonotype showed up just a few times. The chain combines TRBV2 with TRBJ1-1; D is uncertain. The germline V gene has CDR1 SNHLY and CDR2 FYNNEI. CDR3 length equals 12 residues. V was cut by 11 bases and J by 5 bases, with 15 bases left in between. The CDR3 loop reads CALWEGKTEAFF. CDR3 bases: TGTGCCCTTTGGGAGGGTAAAACTGAAGCTTTCTTT.

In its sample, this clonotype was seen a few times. The DNA for the CDR3 is TGTGCCAGCAGCGCCACCGGGACCTACGAGCAGTACGTC. As protein: CASSATGTYEQYV. This sequence joins TRBV7-2 and TRBJ2-7, with D tentatively TRBD2 (5 bases). Between the trimmed V and J ends, which lost 5 bases and 2 bases, there was a span of 10 bases. CDR1 is SGHTA, CDR2 FQGNSA, per germline. The length of the CDR3 is 13 residues.

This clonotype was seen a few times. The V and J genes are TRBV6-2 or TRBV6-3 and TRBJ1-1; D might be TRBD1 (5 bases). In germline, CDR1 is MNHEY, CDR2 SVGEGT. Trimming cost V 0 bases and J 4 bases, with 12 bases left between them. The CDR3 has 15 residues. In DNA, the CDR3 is TGTGCCAGCAGTTACTCGGGGGTCGTGAGCACTGAAGCTTTCTTT. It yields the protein CASSYSGVVSTEAFF.

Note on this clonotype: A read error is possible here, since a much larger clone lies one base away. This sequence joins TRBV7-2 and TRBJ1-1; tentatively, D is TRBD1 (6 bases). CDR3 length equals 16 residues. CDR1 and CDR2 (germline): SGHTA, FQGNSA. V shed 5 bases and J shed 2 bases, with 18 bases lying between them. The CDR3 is CASSTARGGANTEAFF. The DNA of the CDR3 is TGTGCCAGCAGCACAGCCCGGGGGGGGGCCAACACTGAAGCTTTCTTT.

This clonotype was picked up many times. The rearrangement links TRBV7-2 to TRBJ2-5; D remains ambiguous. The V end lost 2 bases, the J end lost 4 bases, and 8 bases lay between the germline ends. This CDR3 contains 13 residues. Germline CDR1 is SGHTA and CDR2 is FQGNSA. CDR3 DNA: TGTGCCAGCAGCTTAAATCGAGTAGAGACCCAGTACTTC. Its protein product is CASSLNRVETQYF.